These 26 T cell receptor beta chains were sequenced from one sample in a study of blood T cell repertoires in COVID-19. TCRdb's table, derived via immunoSEQ multiplex PCR, lists solely in-frame clones and lacks some. The top ten hold more than 9% of the sample, which has 30,000 or so clones, around 90% seen once. The sample consisted of peripheral blood. The source of these receptors is a human donor with active COVID-19. The donor label of this sample is uncertain.

V gene TRBV19 combines with J gene TRBJ2-3; maybe TRBD2 (5 bases). The CDR3 has 12 residues. V lost 6 bases and J lost 3, with 7 bases in between. Germline V gene data show CDR1 as LNHDA and CDR2 as SQIVND (reference sequence). The CDR3 nucleotides are TGTGCCAGTAGACTAGATACAGATACGCAGTATTTT. This gives the protein CASRLDTDTQYF.

DNA of the CDR3: TGTGCCAGCAGTACCTTAAGGGGCAAGACAGATACGCAGTATTTT. It codes for CASSTLRGKTDTQYF. The chain carries TRBV2 and TRBJ2-3; TRBD1 might be the D (5 bases). Trimming left V 5 bases short and J 3 bases short, with 15 bases between. The CDR3 runs to 15 residues. CDR1 SNHLY and CDR2 FYNNEI come from the germline V gene.

The chain links TRBV5-5 to TRBJ2-5; tentatively, D is TRBD1 (5 bases). Trimming removed 3 bases from V and 4 bases from J, with 13 bases in between. This CDR3 is built from 14 residues. CDR1 and CDR2 (germline): SGHKS, YYEKEE (reference sequence). The CDR3 loop reads CASSSLQGRETQYF. CDR3 bases: TGTGCCAGCAGCTCCCTCCAGGGTCGAGAGACCCAGTACTTC.

The chain employs TRBV6-6 and TRBJ2-5, with 9 positions matching TRBD1. V was pared by 7 bases and J by 1 base, with 7 bases of the junction left unmatched. The CDR3 covers 15 residues. Germline V lookup: CDR1 MNHNY, CDR2 SVGAGI (reference sequence). DNA of the CDR3: TGTGCCAGCATCCCAACGACAGGGGGCCAAGAGACCCAGTACTTC. Protein: CASIPTTGGQETQYF.

The V gene is TRBV5-5, the J gene TRBJ2-2; 7 bases are shared with TRBD2. This CDR3 region has 17 residues. CDR1 and CDR2 from the germline V gene are SGHKS and YYEKEE (reference sequence). Trimming removed 3 bases from V and 2 bases from J; junction bases left unmatched: 10. The CDR3 loop reads CASSWRGGAGNTGELFF. The CDR3 nucleotides read TGTGCCAGCAGCTGGAGAGGTGGAGCGGGAAACACCGGGGAGCTGTTTTTT.

V usage is TRBV7-3 and J usage is TRBJ2-2, with a possible D match to TRBD2 (5 bases). Germline V CDR1 and CDR2: SGHTA, FQGTGA. Trimming removed 1 base from V and 1 base from J, with 10 bases in between. The length of the CDR3 is 16 residues. CDR3: CASSLNPSRNTGELFF. The DNA of the CDR3 is TGTGCCAGCAGCTTAAACCCTAGCCGGAACACCGGGGAGCTGTTTTTT.

The rearrangement joins TRBV6-5 to TRBJ2-7; D is perhaps TRBD2 (5 bases). Trimming cost V 11 bases and J 1 base, with 18 bases left between them. This CDR3 has 14 residues. CDR1 is MNHEY and CDR2 is SVGAGI in the germline V gene. In DNA, the CDR3 is TGTGCCTCCAAGCCGGGTGGAGGTTCCTACGAGCAGTACTTC. Amino acids: CASKPGGGSYEQYF.

This chain joins TRBV7-9 and TRBJ2-2, with 9 bases lining up with TRBD2. The germline CDR1 and CDR2 sequences are SEHNR and FQNEAQ (reference sequence). Trimming at V came to 1 base and at J to 3 bases, leaving 0 bases not matched to a gene. This CDR3 contains 15 residues. CDR3 sequence: CASSLVAGDTGELFF. The CDR3 nucleotides are TGTGCCAGCAGCTTAGTAGCGGGGGACACCGGGGAGCTGTTTTTT.

J is TRBJ2-7 and V is TRBV7-3; D gene unclear. The germline gives CDR1 SGHTA, CDR2 FQGTGA. Trimming took 0 bases from V and 4 from J, leaving 10 bases between them. The CDR3 sequence is 14 residues long. The CDR3 bases are TGTGCCAGCAGCTTAACCCCTTCCCCTTACGAGCAGTACTTC. Translation: CASSLTPSPYEQYF.

This clone was picked up one time. The V gene is TRBV4-1, the J gene TRBJ2-3; 8 nucleotides align to TRBD2. With 5 bases clipped from V and 4 bases from J, the junction kept 11 bases outside the gene matches. CDR3 length equals 16 residues. CDR1 MGHRA and CDR2 YSYEKL come from the germline V gene. CDR3 coding DNA: TGCGCCAGCAGCGATCCTCCGCGGGAGGCGGCAGATACGCAGTATTTT. It translates to CASSDPPREAADTQYF.

This chain joins TRBV7-2 and TRBJ1-2; 7 nucleotides agree with TRBD1. Germline V gene sequence: CDR1 SGHTA, CDR2 FQGNSA. The CDR3 extends over 14 amino acids. Losses at the gene ends were 1 base for V and 8 bases for J; bases not matched to a gene: 7. The CDR3 DNA follows: TGTGCCAGCAGCTTAGGGGGGACAGCCAGGGGCTACACCTTC. The encoded protein is CASSLGGTARGYTF.

This chain's CDR3 is CASSSPRTDRYQDTQYF. The CDR3 DNA sequence: TGTGCCAGCAGTTCTCCTCGGACAGATAGATATCAAGATACGCAGTATTTT. The genes are TRBV28 and TRBJ2-3; TRBD1 is a possible D gene (6 bases). Trimming shortened V by 4 bases and J by 5 bases, and 22 bases separated the two germline ends. CDR3 length: 17 residues. Germline CDR1 and CDR2: MDHEN and SYDVKM.

With regard to this clone: The sample contains more than one DNA sequence encoding this CDR3. This chain joins TRBV29-1 and TRBJ2-3, with 8 bases matching TRBD2. The germline V gene encodes CDR1 SQVTM and CDR2 ANQGSEA. There are 15 residues in the CDR3. V shed 6 bases, J shed 3 bases, and the junction held 11 bases outside the gene matches. CDR3 residues: CSVARGTGGTDTQYF. The CDR3 nucleotides are TGCAGCGTCGCAAGGGGGACGGGGGGGACAGATACGCAGTATTTT.

The chain combines TRBV27 with TRBJ2-6; tentatively, D is TRBD2 (6 bases). V shed 3 bases and J shed 3 bases, with 12 bases lying between them. The CDR3 consists of 16 residues. The germline V gene encodes CDR1 MNHEY and CDR2 SMNVEV (reference sequence). The CDR3 spells CASSLSGVGGANVLTF. Written as DNA, the CDR3 is TGTGCCAGCAGTTTGTCGGGAGTGGGTGGGGCCAACGTCCTGACTTTC.

This clone was counted a single time. This chain links TRBV30 with TRBJ2-2, with TRBD2 identical over 12 bases. CDR3 size: 17 residues. The germline CDR1 and CDR2 sequences are GTSNPN and SVGIG (reference sequence). The junction had 9 bases not matched to a gene; V was cut back by 2 bases and J by 5 bases. Here the CDR3 reads CAWSLRLAGEKTGELFF. The CDR3 DNA follows: TGTGCCTGGAGTCTCCGACTAGCGGGAGAAAAAACCGGGGAGCTGTTTTTT.

The J gene is TRBJ2-3, the V gene TRBV5-1; TRBD2 matches 9 bases. The V segment lost 0 bases and the J segment 5 bases; nucleotides outside the gene matches: 7. The CDR3 consists of 16 residues. Germline lookup yields CDR1 SGHRS and CDR2 YFSETQ. The CDR3 protein is CASSLVASGMRDTQYF. Here the CDR3 DNA reads TGCGCCAGCAGCTTGGTGGCTAGCGGGATGAGAGATACGCAGTATTTT. Full variable domain (outside the CDR3, taken from reference TRBV5-1 and TRBJ2-3): KAGVTQTPRYLIKTRGQQVTLSCSPISGHRSVSWYQQTPGQGLQFLFEYFSETQRNKGNFPGRFSGRQFSNSRSEMNVSTLELGDSALYLCASSLVASGMRDTQYFGPGTRLTVL.

This clone was observed a few times. The chain joins TRBV27 to TRBJ2-3; D call uncertain. This CDR3 region has 14 residues. Germline CDR1 reads MNHEY; CDR2 reads SMNVEV (reference sequence). Trimming left V 3 bases short and J 6 bases short, with 13 bases between. The CDR3 protein is CASSFRSSWDTQYF. The CDR3 nucleotides are TGTGCCAGCAGTTTTAGGTCTAGTTGGGATACGCAGTATTTT.

The V call is TRBV24-1, the J call TRBJ2-5, with a weak D call TRBD2 (6 bases). Germline V lookup: CDR1 KGHDR, CDR2 SFDVKD. V was shortened by 5 bases and J by 4 bases, with 16 bases between the two germline ends. The CDR3 totals 15 residues. Here the CDR3 reads CATSAGGVGRETQYF. The DNA for the CDR3 is TGTGCCACCAGTGCCGGCGGGGTGGGGCGAGAGACCCAGTACTTC.

This clone appeared a single time. The J gene is TRBJ2-7, the V gene TRBV4-2; tentative D call: TRBD1 (5 bases). This CDR3 is built from 14 residues. Germline-derived CDR1 and CDR2 are LGHNA and YNFKEQ. V lost 0 bases and J 3 bases, leaving 9 bases between the germline ends. CDR3: CASSQDRASYEQYF. The CDR3 bases are TGTGCCAGCAGCCAAGACAGGGCCAGCTACGAGCAGTACTTC.

The chain links TRBV5-4 to TRBJ2-2, with 7 bases fitting TRBD1. Germline CDR1 and CDR2: SGHNT and YYREEE (reference sequence). The CDR3 sequence is 14 residues long. Trimming cost V 4 bases and J 5 bases; bases outside gene matches: 5. DNA for the CDR3: TGTGCCAGCAGCATCGCAGGGGGAACCGGGGAGCTGTTTTTT. Its protein is CASSIAGGTGELFF.

This rearrangement joins TRBV15 to TRBJ1-5; D might be TRBD1 (6 bases). The CDR3 is made up of 14 amino acids. Germline V CDR1 and CDR2: LNHNV, YYDKDF (reference sequence). Trimming took 8 bases from V and 1 from J, leaving 12 bases between them. DNA for the CDR3: TGTGCCACCCAGGATGGGGGCAGCAATCAGCCCCAGCATTTT. Protein sequence: CATQDGGSNQPQHF. Based on the CDR3 plus reference TRBV15 and TRBJ1-5, the full variable domain is DAMVIQNPRYQVTQFGKPVTLSCSQTLNHNVMYWYQQKSSQAPKLLFHYYDKDFNNEADTPDNFQSRRPNTSFCFLDIRSPGLGDTAMYLCATQDGGSNQPQHFGDGTRLSIL.

J is TRBJ2-1 and V is TRBV5-4; 10 bases match TRBD1. CDR3 size: 16 residues. The V gene's germline CDR1 is SGHNT and CDR2 YYREEE (reference sequence). V lost 4 bases and J lost 3; bases outside the gene matches: 7. The CDR3 spells CASSRKTGGVYNEQFF. The CDR3 nucleotides read TGTGCCAGCAGCCGCAAGACAGGGGGCGTCTACAATGAGCAGTTCTTC. The full variable domain, rest sourced from reference TRBV5-4 and TRBJ2-1, is ETGVTQSPTHLIKTRGQQVTLRCSSQSGHNTVSWYQQALGQGPQFIFQYYREEENGRGNFPPRFSGLQFPNYSSELNVNALELDDSALYLCASSRKTGGVYNEQFFGPGTRLTVL.

The chain links TRBV28 to TRBJ2-7, with 7 bases matching TRBD2. The CDR3 length is 14 residues. From germline, CDR1 is MDHEN and CDR2 SYDVKM. After removal of 4 bases from V and 1 base from J, the junction contained 4 bases not matched to a gene. The CDR3 protein is CASSSPGLSYEQYF. CDR3 coding DNA: TGTGCCAGCAGTTCACCGGGACTATCCTACGAGCAGTACTTC.

This rearrangement joins TRBV5-8 to TRBJ2-1; TRBD2 matches 7 bases. CDR3 length: 16 residues. V lost 2 bases to trimming and J lost 8 bases; unmatched junction nucleotides: 13. In germline, CDR1 is SGHTS, CDR2 YDEGEE. CDR3 DNA sequence: TGTGCCAGCAGCTTCCTCGGACTAGTGGGGGTCGATGAGCAGTTCTTC. This encodes CASSFLGLVGVDEQFF.

V is TRBV15 and J is TRBJ2-2; D remains unclear. From germline, CDR1 is LNHNV and CDR2 YYDKDF (reference sequence). Trimming pared 0 bases from V and 3 bases from J, leaving 8 bases between. This CDR3 is built from 15 residues. CDR3 DNA sequence: TGTGCCACCAGCAGAGATAAGGCGGACACCGGGGAGCTGTTTTTT. It yields the protein CATSRDKADTGELFF.

This clone showed up just once. The chain employs TRBV28 and TRBJ2-5, with 7 nucleotides matching TRBD2. Germline assignment: CDR1 MDHEN and CDR2 SYDVKM. Germline trimming cut 7 bases from V and 5 bases from J; bases unmatched to any gene: 16. The CDR3 sequence is 16 residues long. The chain's CDR3 is CASIPGVLADAETQYF. Here the CDR3 DNA reads TGTGCCAGCATCCCTGGGGTCCTAGCGGACGCGGAGACCCAGTACTTC. Supplemented by reference TRBV28 and TRBJ2-5, the full variable domain reads DVKVTQSSRYLVKRTGEKVFLECVQDMDHENMFWYRQDPGLGLRLIYFSYDVKMKEKGDIPEGYSVSREKKERFSLILESASTNQTSMYLCASIPGVLADAETQYFGPGTRLLVL.